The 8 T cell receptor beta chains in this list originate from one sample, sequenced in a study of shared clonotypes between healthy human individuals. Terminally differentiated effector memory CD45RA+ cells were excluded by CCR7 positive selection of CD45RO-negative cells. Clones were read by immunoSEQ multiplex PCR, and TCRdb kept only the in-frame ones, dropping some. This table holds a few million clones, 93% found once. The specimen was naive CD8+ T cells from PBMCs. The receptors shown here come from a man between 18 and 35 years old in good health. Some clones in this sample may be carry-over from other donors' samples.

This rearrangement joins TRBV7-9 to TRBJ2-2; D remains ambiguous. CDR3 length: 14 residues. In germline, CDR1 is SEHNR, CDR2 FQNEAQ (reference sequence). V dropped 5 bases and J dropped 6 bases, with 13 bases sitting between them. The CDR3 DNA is TGTGCCAGCAGCCCGTCCTACCGTCCCGGGGAGCTGTTTTTT. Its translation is CASSPSYRPGELFF.

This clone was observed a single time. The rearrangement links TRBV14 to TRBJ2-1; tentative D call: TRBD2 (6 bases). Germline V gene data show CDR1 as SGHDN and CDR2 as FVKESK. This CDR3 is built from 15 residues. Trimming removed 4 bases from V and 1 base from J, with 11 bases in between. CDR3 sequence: CASSLVLASYNEQFF. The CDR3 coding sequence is TGTGCCAGCAGCCTCGTCCTAGCGTCCTACAATGAGCAGTTCTTC.

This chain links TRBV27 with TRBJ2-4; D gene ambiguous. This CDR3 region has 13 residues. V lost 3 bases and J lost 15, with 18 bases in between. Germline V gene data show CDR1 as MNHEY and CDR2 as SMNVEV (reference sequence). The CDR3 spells CASSFSLFGSAYF. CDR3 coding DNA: TGTGCCAGCAGTTTTTCCCTCTTTGGTTCCGCGTACTTC.

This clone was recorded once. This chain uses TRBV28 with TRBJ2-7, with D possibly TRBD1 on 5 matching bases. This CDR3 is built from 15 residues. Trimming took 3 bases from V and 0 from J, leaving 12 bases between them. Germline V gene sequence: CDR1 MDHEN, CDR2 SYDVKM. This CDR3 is CASSFRAGHSYEQYF. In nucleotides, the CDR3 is TGTGCCAGCAGTTTCCGGGCAGGGCACTCCTACGAGCAGTACTTC.

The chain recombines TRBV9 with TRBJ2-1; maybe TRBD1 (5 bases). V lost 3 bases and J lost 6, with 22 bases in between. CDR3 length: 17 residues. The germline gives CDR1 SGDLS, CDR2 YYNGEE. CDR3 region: CASSENLREAFPNEQFF. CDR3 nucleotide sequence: TGTGCCAGCAGCGAAAACCTCAGGGAAGCCTTTCCCAATGAGCAGTTCTTC.

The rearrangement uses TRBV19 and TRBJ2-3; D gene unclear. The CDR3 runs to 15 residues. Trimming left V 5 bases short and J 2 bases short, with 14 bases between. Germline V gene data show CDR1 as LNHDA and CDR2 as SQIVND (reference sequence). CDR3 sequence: CASSAWPSNTDTQYF. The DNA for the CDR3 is TGTGCCAGTAGTGCATGGCCATCTAACACAGATACGCAGTATTTT.

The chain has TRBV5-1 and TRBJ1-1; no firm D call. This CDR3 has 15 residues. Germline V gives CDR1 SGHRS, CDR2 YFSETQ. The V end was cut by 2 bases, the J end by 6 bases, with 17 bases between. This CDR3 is CASSFEGAVGAEAFF. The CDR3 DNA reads TGCGCCAGCAGCTTTGAAGGAGCGGTCGGAGCTGAAGCTTTCTTT.

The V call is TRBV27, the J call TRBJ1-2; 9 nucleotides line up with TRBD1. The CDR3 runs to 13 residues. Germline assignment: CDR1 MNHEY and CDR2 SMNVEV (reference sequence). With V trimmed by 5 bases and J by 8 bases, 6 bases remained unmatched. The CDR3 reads CASSTQGAEGYTF. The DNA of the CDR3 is TGTGCCAGCAGTACACAGGGGGCCGAGGGCTACACCTTC.